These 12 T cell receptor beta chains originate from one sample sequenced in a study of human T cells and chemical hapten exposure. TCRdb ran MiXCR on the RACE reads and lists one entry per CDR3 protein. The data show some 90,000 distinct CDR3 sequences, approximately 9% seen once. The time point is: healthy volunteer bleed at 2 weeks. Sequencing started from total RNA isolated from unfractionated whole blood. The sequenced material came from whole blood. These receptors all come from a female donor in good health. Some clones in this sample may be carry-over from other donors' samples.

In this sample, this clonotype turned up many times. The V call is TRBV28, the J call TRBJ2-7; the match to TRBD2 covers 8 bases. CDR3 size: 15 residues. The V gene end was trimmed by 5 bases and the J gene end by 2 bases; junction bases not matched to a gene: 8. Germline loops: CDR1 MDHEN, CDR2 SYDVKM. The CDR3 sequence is CASSPAGTRTYEQYF. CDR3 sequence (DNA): TGTGCCAGCAGTCCAGCCGGGACTAGGACCTACGAGCAGTACTTC.

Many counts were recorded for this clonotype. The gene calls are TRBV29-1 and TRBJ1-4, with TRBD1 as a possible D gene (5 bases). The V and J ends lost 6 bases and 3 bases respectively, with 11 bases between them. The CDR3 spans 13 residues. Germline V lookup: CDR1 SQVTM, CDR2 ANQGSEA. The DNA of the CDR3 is TGCAGCGTGTCGGGGCCCCCTAATGAAAAACTGTTTTTT. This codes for CSVSGPPNEKLFF.

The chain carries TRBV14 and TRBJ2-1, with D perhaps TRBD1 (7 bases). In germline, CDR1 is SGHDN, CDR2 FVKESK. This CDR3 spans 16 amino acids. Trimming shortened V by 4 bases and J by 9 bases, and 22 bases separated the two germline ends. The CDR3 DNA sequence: TGTGCCAGCAGCCCCGACAGGGCGGGAACTAGCATTGAGCAGTTCTTC. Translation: CASSPDRAGTSIEQFF.

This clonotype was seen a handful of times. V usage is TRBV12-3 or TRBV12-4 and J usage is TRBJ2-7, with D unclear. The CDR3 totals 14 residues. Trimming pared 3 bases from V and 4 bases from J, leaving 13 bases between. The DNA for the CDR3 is TGTGCCAGCAGTTTGGACCTCGCTAAGTACGAGCAGTACTTC. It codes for CASSLDLAKYEQYF.

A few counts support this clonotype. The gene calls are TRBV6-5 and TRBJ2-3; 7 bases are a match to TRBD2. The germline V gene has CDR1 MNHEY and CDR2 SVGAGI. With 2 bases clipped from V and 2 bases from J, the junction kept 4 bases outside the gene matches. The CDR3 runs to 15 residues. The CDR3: CASSYSGMNTDTQYF. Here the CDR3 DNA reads TGTGCCAGCAGTTACAGCGGGATGAACACAGATACGCAGTATTTT.

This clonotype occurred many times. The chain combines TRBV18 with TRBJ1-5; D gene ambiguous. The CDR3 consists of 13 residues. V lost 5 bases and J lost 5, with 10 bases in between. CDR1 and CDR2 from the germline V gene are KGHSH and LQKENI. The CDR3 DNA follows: TGTGCCAGCTCATCGTCGCGGGATCAGCCCCAGCATTTT. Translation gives CASSSSRDQPQHF.

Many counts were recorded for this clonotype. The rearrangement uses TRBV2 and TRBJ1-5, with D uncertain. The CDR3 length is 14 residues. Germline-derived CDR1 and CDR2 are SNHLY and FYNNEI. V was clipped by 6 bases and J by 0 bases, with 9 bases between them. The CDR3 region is CASRVGGSNQPQHF. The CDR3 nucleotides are TGTGCCAGCAGAGTCGGAGGTAGCAATCAGCCCCAGCATTTT.

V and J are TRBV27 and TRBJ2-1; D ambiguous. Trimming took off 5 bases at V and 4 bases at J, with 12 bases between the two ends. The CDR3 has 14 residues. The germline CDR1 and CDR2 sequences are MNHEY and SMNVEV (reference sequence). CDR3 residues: CASSPTPVYNEQFF. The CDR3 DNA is TGTGCCAGCAGTCCCACACCCGTATACAATGAGCAGTTCTTC.

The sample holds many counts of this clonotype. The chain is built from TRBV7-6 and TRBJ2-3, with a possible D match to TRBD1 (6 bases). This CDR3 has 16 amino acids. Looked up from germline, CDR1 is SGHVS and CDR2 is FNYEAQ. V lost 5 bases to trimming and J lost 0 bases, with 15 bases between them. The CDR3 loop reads CASSPYGQRSTDTQYF. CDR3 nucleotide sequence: TGTGCCAGCAGCCCATACGGACAGAGAAGCACAGATACGCAGTATTTT.

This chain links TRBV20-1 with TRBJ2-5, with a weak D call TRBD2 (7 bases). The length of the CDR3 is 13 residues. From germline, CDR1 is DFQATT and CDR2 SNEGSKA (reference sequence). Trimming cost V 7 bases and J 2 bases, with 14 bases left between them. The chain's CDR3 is CSGGASGQETQYF. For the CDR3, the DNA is TGCAGTGGGGGGGCTAGCGGTCAAGAGACCCAGTACTTC.

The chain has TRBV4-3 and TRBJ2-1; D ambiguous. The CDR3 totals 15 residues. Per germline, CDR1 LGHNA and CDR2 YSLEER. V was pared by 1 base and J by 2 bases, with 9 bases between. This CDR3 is CASSQVSEPYNEQFF. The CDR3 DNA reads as TGCGCCAGCAGCCAAGTAAGCGAGCCCTACAATGAGCAGTTCTTC.

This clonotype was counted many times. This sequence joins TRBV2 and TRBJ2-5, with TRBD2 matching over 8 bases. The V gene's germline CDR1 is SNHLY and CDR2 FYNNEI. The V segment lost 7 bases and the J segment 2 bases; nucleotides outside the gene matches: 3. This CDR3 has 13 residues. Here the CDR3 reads CASTPGGQETQYF. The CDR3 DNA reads TGTGCCAGCACCCCGGGAGGGCAAGAGACCCAGTACTTC.